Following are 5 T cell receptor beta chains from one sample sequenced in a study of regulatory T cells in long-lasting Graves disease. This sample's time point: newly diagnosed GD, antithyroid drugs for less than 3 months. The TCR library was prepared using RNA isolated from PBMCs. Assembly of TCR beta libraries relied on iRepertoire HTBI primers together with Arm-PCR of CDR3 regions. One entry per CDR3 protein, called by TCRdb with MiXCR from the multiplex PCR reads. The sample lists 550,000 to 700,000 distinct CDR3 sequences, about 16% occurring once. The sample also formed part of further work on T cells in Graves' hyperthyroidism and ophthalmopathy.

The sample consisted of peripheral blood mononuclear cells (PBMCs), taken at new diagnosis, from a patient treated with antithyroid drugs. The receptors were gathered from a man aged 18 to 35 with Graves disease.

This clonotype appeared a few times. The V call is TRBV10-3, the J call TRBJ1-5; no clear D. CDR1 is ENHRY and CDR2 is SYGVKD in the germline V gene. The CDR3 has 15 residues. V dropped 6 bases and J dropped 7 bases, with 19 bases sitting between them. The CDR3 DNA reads TGTGCCATCAGACCCGAGGGAGACCGGGTCCAGCCCCAGCATTTT. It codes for CAIRPEGDRVQPQHF.

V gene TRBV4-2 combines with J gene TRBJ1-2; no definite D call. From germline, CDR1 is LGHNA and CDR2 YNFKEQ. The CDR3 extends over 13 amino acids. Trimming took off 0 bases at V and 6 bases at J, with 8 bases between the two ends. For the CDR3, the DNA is TGTGCCAGCAGCCAAGACTCCAGGAATGGCTACACCTTC. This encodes CASSQDSRNGYTF.

Written as DNA, the CDR3 is TGTGCCAGCAGCGTAGCGGCGGTCAGAAGAACCTCTGGAAACACCATATATTTT. This translates into CASSVAAVRRTSGNTIYF. This chain links TRBV9 with TRBJ1-3, with unresolved D. This CDR3 spans 18 amino acids. Trimming removed 0 bases at V and 0 bases at J, with 16 bases between. Germline V lookup: CDR1 SGDLS, CDR2 YYNGEE.

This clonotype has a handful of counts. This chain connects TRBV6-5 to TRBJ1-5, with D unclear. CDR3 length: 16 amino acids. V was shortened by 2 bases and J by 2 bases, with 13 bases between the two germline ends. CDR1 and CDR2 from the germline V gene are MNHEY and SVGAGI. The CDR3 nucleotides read TGTGCCAGCAGTTACGGACTCCCTGGGGGCAATCAGCCCCAGCATTTT. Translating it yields CASSYGLPGGNQPQHF.

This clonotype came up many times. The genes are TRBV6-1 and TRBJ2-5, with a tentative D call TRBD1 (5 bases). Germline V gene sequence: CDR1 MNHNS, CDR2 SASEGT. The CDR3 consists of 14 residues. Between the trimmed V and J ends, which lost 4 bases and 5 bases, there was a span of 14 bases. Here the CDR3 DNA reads TGTGCCAGCAGTGGGAGCAGGGATACGGAGACCCAGTACTTC. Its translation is CASSGSRDTETQYF.